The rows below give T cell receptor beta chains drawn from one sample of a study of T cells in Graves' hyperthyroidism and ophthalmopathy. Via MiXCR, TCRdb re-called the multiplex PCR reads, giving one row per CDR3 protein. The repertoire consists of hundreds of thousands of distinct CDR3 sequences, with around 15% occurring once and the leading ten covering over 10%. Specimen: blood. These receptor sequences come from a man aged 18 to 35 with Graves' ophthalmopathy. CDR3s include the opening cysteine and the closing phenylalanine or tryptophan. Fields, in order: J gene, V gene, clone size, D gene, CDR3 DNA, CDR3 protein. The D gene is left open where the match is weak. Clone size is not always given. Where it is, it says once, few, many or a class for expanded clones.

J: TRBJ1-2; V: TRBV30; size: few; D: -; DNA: TGTGCCTGGAGTGTAGGGAGGTGGGGACTCTTCTATGGCTACACCTTC; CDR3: CAWSVGRWGLFYGYTF
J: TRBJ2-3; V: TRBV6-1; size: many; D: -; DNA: TGTGCCAGCAGTGAACCCAACCCGGGACACCTGATCCGCACAGATACGCAGTATTTT; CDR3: CASSEPNPGHLIRTDTQYF
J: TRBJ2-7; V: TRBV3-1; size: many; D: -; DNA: TGTGCCAGCAGCCGAGGAGGCACCAACTACGAGCAGTACTTC; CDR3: CASSRGGTNYEQYF
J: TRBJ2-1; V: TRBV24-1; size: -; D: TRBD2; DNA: TGTGCCACCAGTGATGGGCCGGGACTAGCGGGAGGGCTGCATGAGCAGTTCTTC; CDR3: CATSDGPGLAGGLHEQFF
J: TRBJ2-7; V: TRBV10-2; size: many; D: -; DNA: TGCGCCAGCAATTTTCAGGGATACCTTAGCGAGCAGTACTTC; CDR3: CASNFQGYLSEQYF
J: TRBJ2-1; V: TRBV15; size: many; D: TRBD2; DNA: TGTGCCACCAGCAGAGGCGAGGGACTAGCGGATAACAATGAGCAGTTCTTC; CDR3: CATSRGEGLADNNEQFF
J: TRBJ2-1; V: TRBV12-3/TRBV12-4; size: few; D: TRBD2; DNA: TGTGCCAGCAACCTGCGAACTAGCGGGGGGGCAAGCTCGCATGAGCAGTTCTTC; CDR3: CASNLRTSGGASSHEQFF
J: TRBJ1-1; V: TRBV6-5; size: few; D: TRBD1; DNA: TGTGCCAGCAGTTACTCGGACAGGAGCACTGAAGCTTTCTTT; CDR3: CASSYSDRSTEAFF
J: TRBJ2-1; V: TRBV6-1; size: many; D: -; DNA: TGTGCCAGCAGTGTATCGGGGAGAGGGTACAATGAGCAGTTCTTC; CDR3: CASSVSGRGYNEQFF
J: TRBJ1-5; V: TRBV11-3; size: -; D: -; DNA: TGTGCCAGCAGCCCCTCGTCAGGACAGCCCCAGCATTTT; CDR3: CASSPSSGQPQHF
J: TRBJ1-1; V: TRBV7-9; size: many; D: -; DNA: TGTGCCAGCAGCCTTGACACGCCGAACACTGAAGCTTTCTTT; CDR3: CASSLDTPNTEAFF
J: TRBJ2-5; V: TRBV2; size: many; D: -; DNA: TGTGCCAGCAGCAAGGGTGAGGAGACCCAGTACTTC; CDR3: CASSKGEETQYF
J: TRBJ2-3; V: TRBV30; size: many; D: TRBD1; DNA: TGTGCCTGGAGTTGGACAGGGATTAGCACAGATACGCAGTATTTT; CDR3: CAWSWTGISTDTQYF
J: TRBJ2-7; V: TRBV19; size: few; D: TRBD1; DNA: TGTGCCAGTAGAGACAGGGGGCGCGTCGGTTCCTACGAGCAGTACTTC; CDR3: CASRDRGRVGSYEQYF
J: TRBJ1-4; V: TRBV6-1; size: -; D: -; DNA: TGTGCCGGGGGGGAGGTGCGTAATGAAAAACTGTTTTTT; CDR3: CAGGEVRNEKLFF
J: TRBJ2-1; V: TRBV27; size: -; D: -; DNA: TGTGCCAGCAGTTTCCAACAGGGTTTTGAGCAGTTCTTC; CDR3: CASSFQQGFEQFF
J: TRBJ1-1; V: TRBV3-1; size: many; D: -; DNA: TGTGCCAGCAGCGGATGCCTGACGGGCATGAACACTGAAGCTTTCTTT; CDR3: CASSGCLTGMNTEAFF
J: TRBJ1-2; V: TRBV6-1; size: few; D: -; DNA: TGTGCCAGCAGACAGGGCCATGGCTACACCTTC; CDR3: CASRQGHGYTF
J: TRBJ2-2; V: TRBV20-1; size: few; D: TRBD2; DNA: TGCAGTGCGGTACTAGCGGGAGGGCCCGCCGGGGAGCTGTTTTTT; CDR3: CSAVLAGGPAGELFF
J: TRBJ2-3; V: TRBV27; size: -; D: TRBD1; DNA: TGTGCCAGCTTTGTACAGGGGTTCGGTGCAGATACGCAGTATTTT; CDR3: CASFVQGFGADTQYF
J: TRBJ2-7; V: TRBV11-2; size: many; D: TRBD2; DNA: TGTGCCAGCACCCCGGGGGAAGCGGGAAGCGAGCAGTACTTC; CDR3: CASTPGEAGSEQYF
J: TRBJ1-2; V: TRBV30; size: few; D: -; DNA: TGTGCCTGGAGTGTACGGGGCGGGAACTATGGCTACACCTTC; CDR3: CAWSVRGGNYGYTF
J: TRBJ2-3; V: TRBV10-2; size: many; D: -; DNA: TGCGCCAGCAGTGAGGGCGCGGTCAGCACAGATACGCAGTATTTT; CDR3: CASSEGAVSTDTQYF
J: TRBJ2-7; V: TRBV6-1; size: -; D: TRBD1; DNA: TGTGCCAGCAGCAACGAGGGGACAGTTAACTCCTACGAGCAGTACTTC; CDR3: CASSNEGTVNSYEQYF
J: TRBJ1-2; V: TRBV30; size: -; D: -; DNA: TGTGCCAGTAAAGACCCAATCTATGGCTACACCTTC; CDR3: CASKDPIYGYTF
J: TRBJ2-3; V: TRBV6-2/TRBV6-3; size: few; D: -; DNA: TGTGCCAGCAGTTCTTTCAGGGATACGCAGTATTTT; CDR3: CASSSFRDTQYF
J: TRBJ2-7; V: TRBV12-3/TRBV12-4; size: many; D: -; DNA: TGTGCCAGCAGTTTAGGGGACTCCTCCTACGAGCAGTACTTC; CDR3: CASSLGDSSYEQYF
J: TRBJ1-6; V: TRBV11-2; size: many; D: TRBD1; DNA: TGTGCCAGCAGACCGGACAGGGGATGGTCACCCCTCCACTTT; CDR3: CASRPDRGWSPLHF
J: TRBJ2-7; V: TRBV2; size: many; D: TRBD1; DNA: TGTGCCAGCGGGGGACAGGGGGCGATAGAGCAGTACTTC; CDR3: CASGGQGAIEQYF
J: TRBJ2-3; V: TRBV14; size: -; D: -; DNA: TGTGCCAGCAGCCGGAGGGACCGTAAGACAGATACGCAGTATTTT; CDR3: CASSRRDRKTDTQYF
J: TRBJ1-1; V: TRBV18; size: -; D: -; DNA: TGTGCCAGCTCACCTCTCGCAAACACTGAAGCTTTCTTT; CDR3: CASSPLANTEAFF